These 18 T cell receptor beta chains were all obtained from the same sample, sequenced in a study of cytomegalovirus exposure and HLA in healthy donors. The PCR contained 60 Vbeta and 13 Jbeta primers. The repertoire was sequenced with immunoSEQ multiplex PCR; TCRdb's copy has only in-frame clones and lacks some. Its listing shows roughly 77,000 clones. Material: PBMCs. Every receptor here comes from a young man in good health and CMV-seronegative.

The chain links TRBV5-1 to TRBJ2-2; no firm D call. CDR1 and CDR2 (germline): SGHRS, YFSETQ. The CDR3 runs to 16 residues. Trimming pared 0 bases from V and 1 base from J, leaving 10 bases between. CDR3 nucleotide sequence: TGCGCCAGCAGCTTGGTGGTTAGCAGGAACACCGGGGAGCTGTTTTTT. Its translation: CASSLVVSRNTGELFF.

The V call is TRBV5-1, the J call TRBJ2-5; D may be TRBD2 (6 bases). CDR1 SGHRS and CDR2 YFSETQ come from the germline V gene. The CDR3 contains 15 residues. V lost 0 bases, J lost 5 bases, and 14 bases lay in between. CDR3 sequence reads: CASSLVRGGEETQYF. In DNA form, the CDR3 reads TGCGCCAGCAGCTTGGTGAGGGGCGGGGAGGAGACCCAGTACTTC.

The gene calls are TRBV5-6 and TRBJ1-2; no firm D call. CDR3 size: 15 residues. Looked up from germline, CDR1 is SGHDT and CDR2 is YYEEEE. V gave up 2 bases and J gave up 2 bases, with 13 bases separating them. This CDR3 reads CASSFSWELNYGYTF. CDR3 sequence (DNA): TGTGCCAGCAGCTTTAGTTGGGAGTTGAACTATGGCTACACCTTC.

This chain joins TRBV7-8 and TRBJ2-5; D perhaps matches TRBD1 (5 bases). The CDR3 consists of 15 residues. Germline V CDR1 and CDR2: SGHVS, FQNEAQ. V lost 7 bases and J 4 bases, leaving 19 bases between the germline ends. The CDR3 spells CASKPWGRERETQYF. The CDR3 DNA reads TGTGCCAGCAAACCATGGGGCAGGGAACGAGAGACCCAGTACTTC.

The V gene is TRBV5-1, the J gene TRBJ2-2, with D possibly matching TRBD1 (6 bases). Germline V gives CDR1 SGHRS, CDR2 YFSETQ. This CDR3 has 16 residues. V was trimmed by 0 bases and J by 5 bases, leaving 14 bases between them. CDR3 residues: CASSLATGGRTGELFF. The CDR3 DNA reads TGCGCCAGCAGCTTGGCGACAGGTGGAAGGACCGGGGAGCTGTTTTTT.

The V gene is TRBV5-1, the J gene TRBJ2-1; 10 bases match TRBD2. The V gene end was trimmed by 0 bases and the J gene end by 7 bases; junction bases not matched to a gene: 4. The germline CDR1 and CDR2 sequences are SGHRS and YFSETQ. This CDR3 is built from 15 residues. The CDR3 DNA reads TGCGCCAGCAGCTTGGTCGGTAGCGGGAGGAATGAGCAGTTCTTC. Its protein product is CASSLVGSGRNEQFF.

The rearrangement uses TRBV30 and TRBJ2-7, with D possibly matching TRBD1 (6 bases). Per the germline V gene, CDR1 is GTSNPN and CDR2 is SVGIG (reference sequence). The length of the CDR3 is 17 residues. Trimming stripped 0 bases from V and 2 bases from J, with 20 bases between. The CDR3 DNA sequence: TGTGCCTGGAGTGTTTACCCCGGGACAAAGGTGGCCTACGAGCAGTACTTC. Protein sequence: CAWSVYPGTKVAYEQYF.

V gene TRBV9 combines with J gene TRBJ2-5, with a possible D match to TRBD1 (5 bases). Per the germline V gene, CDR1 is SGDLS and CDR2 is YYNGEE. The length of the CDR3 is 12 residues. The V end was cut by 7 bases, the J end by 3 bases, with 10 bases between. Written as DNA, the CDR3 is TGTGCCAGCGGAGCAGGGAAAGAGACCCAGTACTTC. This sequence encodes CASGAGKETQYF.

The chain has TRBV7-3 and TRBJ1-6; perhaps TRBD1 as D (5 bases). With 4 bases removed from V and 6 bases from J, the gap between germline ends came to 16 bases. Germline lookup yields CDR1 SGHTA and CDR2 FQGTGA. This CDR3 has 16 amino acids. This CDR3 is CASSSLRRGTNSPLHF. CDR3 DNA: TGTGCCAGCAGCTCACTCAGGAGGGGTACTAATTCACCCCTCCACTTT.

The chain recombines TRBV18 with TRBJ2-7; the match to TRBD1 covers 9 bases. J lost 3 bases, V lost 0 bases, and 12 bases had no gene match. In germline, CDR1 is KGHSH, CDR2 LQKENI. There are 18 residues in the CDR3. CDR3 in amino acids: CASSPPKGTGMADYEQYF. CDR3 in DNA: TGTGCCAGCTCACCACCCAAGGGGACAGGGATGGCCGACTACGAGCAGTACTTC.

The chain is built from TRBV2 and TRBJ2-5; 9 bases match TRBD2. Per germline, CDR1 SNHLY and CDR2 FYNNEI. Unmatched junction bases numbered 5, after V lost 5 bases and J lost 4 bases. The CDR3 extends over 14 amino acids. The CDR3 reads CASSLGLAVETQYF. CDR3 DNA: TGTGCCAGCAGTTTGGGACTAGCAGTAGAGACCCAGTACTTC.

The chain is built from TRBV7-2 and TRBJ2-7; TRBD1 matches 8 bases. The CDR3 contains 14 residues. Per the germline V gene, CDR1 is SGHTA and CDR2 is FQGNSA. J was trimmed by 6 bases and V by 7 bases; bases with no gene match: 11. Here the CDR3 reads CASIVTGARGEQYF. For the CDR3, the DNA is TGTGCCAGCATCGTGACAGGGGCGAGAGGCGAGCAGTACTTC.

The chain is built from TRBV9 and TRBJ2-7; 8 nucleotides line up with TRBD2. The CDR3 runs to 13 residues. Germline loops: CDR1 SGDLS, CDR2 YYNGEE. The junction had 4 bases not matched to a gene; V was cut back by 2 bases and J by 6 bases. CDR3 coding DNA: TGTGCCAGCAGCGTCCTAGGGACTAGCGAGCAGTACTTC. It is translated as CASSVLGTSEQYF.

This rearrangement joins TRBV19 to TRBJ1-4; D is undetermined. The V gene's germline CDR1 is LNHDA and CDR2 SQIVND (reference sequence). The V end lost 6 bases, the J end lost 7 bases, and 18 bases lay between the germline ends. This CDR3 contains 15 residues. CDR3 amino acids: CASRPAWTQAEKLFF. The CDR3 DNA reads TGTGCCAGTAGGCCCGCCTGGACTCAAGCTGAAAAACTGTTTTTT.

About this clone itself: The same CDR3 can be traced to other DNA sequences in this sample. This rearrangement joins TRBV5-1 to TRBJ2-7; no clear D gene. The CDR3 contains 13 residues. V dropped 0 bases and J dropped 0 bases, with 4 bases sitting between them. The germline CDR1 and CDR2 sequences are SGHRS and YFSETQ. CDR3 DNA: TGCGCCAGCAGCTTGGGCAGCTCCTACGAGCAGTACTTC. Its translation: CASSLGSSYEQYF.

DNA for the CDR3: TGTGCCAGCAGCTTGAGACTAGGCACCTACGAGCAGTACTTC. It encodes CASSLRLGTYEQYF. The chain uses TRBV5-5 and TRBJ2-7, with D tentatively TRBD2 (6 bases). CDR1 is SGHKS, CDR2 YYEKEE, per germline (reference sequence). V lost 1 base, J lost 2 bases, and 10 bases lay in between. The CDR3 covers 14 residues.

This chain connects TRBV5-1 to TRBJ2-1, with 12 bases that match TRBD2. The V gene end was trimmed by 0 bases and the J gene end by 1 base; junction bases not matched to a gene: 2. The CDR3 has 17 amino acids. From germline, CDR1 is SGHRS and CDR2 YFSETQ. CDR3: CASSLAGTSGSYNEQFF. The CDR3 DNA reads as TGCGCCAGCAGCTTGGCCGGGACTAGCGGGTCCTACAATGAGCAGTTCTTC.

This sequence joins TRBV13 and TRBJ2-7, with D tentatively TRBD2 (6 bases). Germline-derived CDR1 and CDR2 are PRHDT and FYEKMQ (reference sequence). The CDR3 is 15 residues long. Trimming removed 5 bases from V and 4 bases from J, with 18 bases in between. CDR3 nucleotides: TGTGCCAGCAGCCAAGGCCCGGGACTGCAATACGAGCAGTACTTC. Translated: CASSQGPGLQYEQYF. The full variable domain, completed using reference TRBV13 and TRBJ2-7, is AAGVIQSPRHLIKEKRETATLKCYPIPRHDTVYWYQQGPGQDPQFLISFYEKMQSDKGSIPDRFSAQQFSDYHSELNMSSLELGDSALYFCASSQGPGLQYEQYFGPGTRLTVT.